This T cell receptor (beta chain) was documented in a study of T cell changes during pregnancy in multiple sclerosis. J gave up 8 bases and V 0 bases, and 11 bases lay outside the gene matches. Germline-derived CDR1 and CDR2 are LNHDA and SQIVND (reference sequence). This CDR3 region has 16 residues. Using immunoSEQ multiplex PCR, the repertoire was profiled, and TCRdb retains in-frame clones only, with some absent. The sample carries tens of thousands of clones, around 90% recorded once. The rearrangement links TRBV19 to TRBJ1-2; 8 bases line up with TRBD1. The receptor was isolated from a female donor in good health, enrolled as a control in a pregnancy study. The specimen was peripheral blood, collected in the first trimester of pregnancy. CDR3: CASSIDLSDRASGYTF. CDR3 bases: TGTGCCAGTAGTATAGATCTATCGGACAGGGCGTCCGGCTACACCTTC.